This TCR beta chain was sequenced for a study of shared clonotypes between healthy human individuals. Overall study results and limits: Since donors were few, the genetic and exposure-history diversity represented was limited. A reduction in generation probabilities was seen for non-shared clonotypes relative to those shared by all four donors.

Method: immunoSEQ multiplex PCR; TCRdb's copy keeps in-frame clones and lacks some. The data contain about 1.4 million clones, approximately 96% of them seen just once; the ten biggest clones take up roughly 1.2%. The ends were cut back, 1 base at V and 5 bases at J, with 4 bases in the middle. The CDR3 spans 12 residues. The germline V gene encodes CDR1 MDHEN and CDR2 SYDVKM. Remarks on this clone: The antigen is unknown.

A CD45RA-negative memory subset and a CD45RA+ naive subset were separated from the CD4+ cells. The receptor's source is a man between 25 and 39 years old in good health. Sequencing was performed on naive CD4+ T cells sorted from blood. The subset denotes: CD45RA+ positively selected. The genes are TRBV28 and TRBJ2-3; D not certain. The CDR3 protein is CASSLLIDTQYF. The CDR3 DNA sequence: TGTGCCAGCAGTTTATTGATAGATACGCAGTATTTT.